The clone carrying this T cell receptor beta chain was seen repeatedly, ten times or more. The target antigen is unknown. Per the germline V gene, CDR1 is MDHEN and CDR2 is SYDVKM. There are 15 residues in the CDR3. The trim removed 5 bases at V and 6 bases at J, leaving 4 bases unmatched. This sample is drawn from a study of T cells in Graves' hyperthyroidism and ophthalmopathy. Whole-study findings and limits: Blood also contained most expanded thyroid clonotypes above 0.001.

Amplification yielded TCR beta CDR3 regions, with RNA transcripts as the source. During a first-round RT-PCR of the TCR CDR3, the HTBI primer set was used. Each CDR3 protein gets one entry after TCRdb re-called the multiplex PCR reads with MiXCR. The table records approximately 270,000 distinct CDR3 sequences, about 14% of them present only once. Exclusion followed for patients with uncontrolled infection, other autoimmune disease, pregnancy or lactation. Diagnosing involved the use of clinical symptoms, serum thyroxine and TRAb, thyroid ultrasound and orbital computed tomography. The J gene is TRBJ2-7, the V gene TRBV28; 16 bases fit TRBD2. The sequenced material came from blood. The receptor was isolated from a woman between 40 and 55 years old with Graves' hyperthyroidism that later progressed to Graves' ophthalmopathy. Written as DNA, the CDR3 is TGTGCCAGCAGTCAGGGGACTAGCGGGAGGGCCGAGCAGTACTTC. Amino acids: CASSQGTSGRAEQYF.